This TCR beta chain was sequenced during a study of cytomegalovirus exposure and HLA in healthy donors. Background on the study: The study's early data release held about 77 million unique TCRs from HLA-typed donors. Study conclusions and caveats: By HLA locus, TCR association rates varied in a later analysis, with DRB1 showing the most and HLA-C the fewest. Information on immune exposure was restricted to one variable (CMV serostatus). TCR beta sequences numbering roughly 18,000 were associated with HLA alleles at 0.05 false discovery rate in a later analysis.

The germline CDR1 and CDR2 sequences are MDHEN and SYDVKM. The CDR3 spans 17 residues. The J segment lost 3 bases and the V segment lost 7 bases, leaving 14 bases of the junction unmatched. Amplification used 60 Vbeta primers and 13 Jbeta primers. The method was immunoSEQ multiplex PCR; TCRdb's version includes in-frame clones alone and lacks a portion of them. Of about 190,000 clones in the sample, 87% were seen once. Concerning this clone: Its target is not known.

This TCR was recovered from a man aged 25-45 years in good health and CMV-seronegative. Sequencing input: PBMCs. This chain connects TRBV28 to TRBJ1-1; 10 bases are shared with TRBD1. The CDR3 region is CASIGMGQGLAYTEAFF. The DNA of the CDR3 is TGTGCCAGCATTGGTATGGGACAGGGGCTCGCATACACTGAAGCTTTCTTT.